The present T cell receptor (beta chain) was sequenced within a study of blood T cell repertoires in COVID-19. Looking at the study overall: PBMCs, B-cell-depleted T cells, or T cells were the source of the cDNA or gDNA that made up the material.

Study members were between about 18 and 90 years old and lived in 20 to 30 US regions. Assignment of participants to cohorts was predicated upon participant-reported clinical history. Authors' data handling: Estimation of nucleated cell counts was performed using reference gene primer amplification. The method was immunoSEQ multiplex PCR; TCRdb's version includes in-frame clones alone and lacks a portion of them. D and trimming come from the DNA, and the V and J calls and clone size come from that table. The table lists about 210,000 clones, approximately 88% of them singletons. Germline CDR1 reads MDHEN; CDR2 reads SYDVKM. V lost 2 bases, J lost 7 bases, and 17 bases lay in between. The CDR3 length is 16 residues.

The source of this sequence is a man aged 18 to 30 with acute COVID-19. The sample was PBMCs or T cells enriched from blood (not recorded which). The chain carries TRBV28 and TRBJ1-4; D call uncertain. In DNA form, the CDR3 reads TGTGCCAGCAGTTTACCTCTCGGGAATAGAGGTGAAAAACTGTTTTTT. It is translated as CASSLPLGNRGEKLFF.